The entry below gives a single T cell receptor beta chain sequence along with its context. The sample originates from a study of shared clonotypes between healthy human individuals. Per germline, CDR1 SGHRS and CDR2 YFSETQ. V lost 4 bases and J lost 1, with 11 bases in between. The CDR3 is 14 amino acids. The study drew its donors from healthy HIV-negative adults without recent acute infections or vaccinations. CD4+ cell separation produced CD45RA+ naive and CD45RA-negative memory subsets. Per the authors' pipeline: There were no quality scores in the junction-only immunoSEQ sequences, so filtering differed. Assay: immunoSEQ multiplex PCR; the TCRdb copy retains only in-frame clones and omits some. V and J calls and clone size follow that table, whereas D and trimming were derived from the DNA. Of about a million clones listed, around 74% are singletons.

The material sequenced was memory CD4+ T cells sorted from blood. Subset of the sample: CD45RA-negative fraction. The chain employs TRBV5-1 and TRBJ1-1; D remains ambiguous. The clonotype originates from a young man in good health. This CDR3 is CASSPDPWNTEAFF. For the CDR3, the DNA is TGCGCCAGCAGCCCGGACCCTTGGAACACTGAAGCTTTCTTT. Based on the CDR3 plus reference TRBV5-1 and TRBJ1-1, the full variable domain is KAGVTQTPRYLIKTRGQQVTLSCSPISGHRSVSWYQQTPGQGLQFLFEYFSETQRNKGNFPGRFSGRQFSNSRSEMNVSTLELGDSALYLCASSPDPWNTEAFFGQGTRLTVV.